The clone carrying this T cell receptor (beta chain) has a handful of counts. The sample belongs to a study of blood T cell repertoires in COVID-19. This table comes from immunoSEQ multiplex PCR, and its TCRdb copy is limited to in-frame clones, with some not included. The sample carries about 210,000 clones, 82% recorded once. The material sequenced was peripheral blood. The clonotype originates from a woman aged 70-85 years with COVID-19, enrolled during active disease.

The CDR3 sequence is CASSFSRTGGYNEQFF. CDR3 bases: TGCGCCAGCAGCTTCAGCCGGACAGGGGGGTACAATGAGCAGTTCTTC. This sequence joins TRBV5-1 and TRBJ2-1, with TRBD1 matching over 10 bases. Germline CDR1 is SGHRS and CDR2 is YFSETQ. This CDR3 spans 16 amino acids. V shed 2 bases, J shed 4 bases, and the junction held 6 bases outside the gene matches.